This entry describes one T cell receptor beta chain. Its antigen is not known. This sample was taken from a study of cytomegalovirus exposure and HLA in healthy donors. Across the whole study: A data release that came early held approximately 85 million unique TCRs from HLA-typed donors. Study-wide results and caveats: The productive fraction for most TCR beta V segments was about 87% or about 30% in an earlier analysis. Among TCR beta chains of equal frequency, HLA-associated ones were more clonally expanded in a later analysis.

Use of 60 Vbeta and 13 Jbeta primers characterized the PCR. Sequenced by immunoSEQ multiplex PCR; TCRdb stores in-frame clones only, minus some. Among approximately 100,000 clones listed, roughly 82% were seen once. The CDR3 is made up of 12 amino acids. Germline V CDR1 and CDR2: SQVTM, ANQGSEA. V shed 6 bases, J shed 3 bases, and the junction held 4 bases outside the gene matches. The sample was PBMCs. This sequence was found in a middle-aged man in good health and CMV-seronegative. The chain combines TRBV29-1 with TRBJ2-5; 7 nucleotides match TRBD2. The CDR3 sequence is CSVGGAEETQYF. CDR3 bases: TGCAGCGTGGGAGGGGCGGAAGAGACCCAGTACTTC.